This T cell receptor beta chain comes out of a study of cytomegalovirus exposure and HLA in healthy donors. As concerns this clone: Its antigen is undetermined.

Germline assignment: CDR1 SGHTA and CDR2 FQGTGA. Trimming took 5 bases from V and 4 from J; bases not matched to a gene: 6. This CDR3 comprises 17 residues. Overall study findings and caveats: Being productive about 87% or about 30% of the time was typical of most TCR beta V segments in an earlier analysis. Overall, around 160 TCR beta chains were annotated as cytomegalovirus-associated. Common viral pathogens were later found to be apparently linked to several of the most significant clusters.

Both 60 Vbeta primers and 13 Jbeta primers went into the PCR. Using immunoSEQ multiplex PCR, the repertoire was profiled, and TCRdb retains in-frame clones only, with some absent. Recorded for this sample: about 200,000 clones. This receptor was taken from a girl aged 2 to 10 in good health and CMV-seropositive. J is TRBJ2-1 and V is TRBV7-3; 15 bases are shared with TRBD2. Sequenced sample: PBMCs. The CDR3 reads CASSHGTSGGWYNEQFF. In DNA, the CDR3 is TGTGCCAGCAGCCACGGGACTAGCGGGGGGTGGTACAATGAGCAGTTCTTC.